This T cell receptor (beta chain) stems from a study of long-term antiretroviral therapy in people with HIV. Survey-level resolution applied to immunoSEQ assay v3.0. The table came from immunoSEQ multiplex PCR; TCRdb's copy has only in-frame clones and leaves some out. The profile covers approximately 25,000 clones, with more than 75% appearing a single time and approximately 4.9% taken by the ten largest. The CDR3 is 14 residues long. With 7 bases removed from V and 1 base from J, the gap between germline ends came to 13 bases. CDR1 is LNHDA, CDR2 SQIVND, per germline (reference sequence). The source material was unsorted PBMCs, sampled 0.5 years after starting antiretroviral therapy. This chain joins TRBV19 and TRBJ1-1, with no clear D. The clonotype comes from a woman aged 40 to 50 with HIV. CDR3 coding DNA: TGTGCCAGTAAACAAGGGCCAGCGAACACTGAAGCTTTCTTT. Translation: CASKQGPANTEAFF.